This TCR beta chain was found in a study of blood T cell repertoires in COVID-19. The overall study: The United States, Italy and Spain supplied acute and convalescent COVID-19 samples.

The sample holds a few counts of this clone. While infection was still active, Seattle patients were enrolled and then followed longitudinally. Authors' methods: Estimation of nucleated cell counts relied on the amplification of reference gene primers. Measured with immunoSEQ multiplex PCR; TCRdb has only the in-frame clones, and not every one. The V and J calls and the clone size are those of that table, but D and trimming were determined from the DNA. The table records 150,000 to 170,000 clones, 83% of them present only once. The TCR sequence derives from a woman between 55 and 75 years old with COVID-19, enrolled during active disease. Source material: peripheral blood.

The CDR3 DNA reads TGTGCCACCAGCAGAGAGACAGCGAGCCAAGAGACCCAGTACTTC. Translation: CATSRETASQETQYF. The rearrangement links TRBV15 to TRBJ2-5; weak D call: TRBD1 (5 bases). Germline V lookup: CDR1 LNHNV, CDR2 YYDKDF (reference sequence). The CDR3 has 15 residues. With 0 bases removed from V and 1 base from J, the gap between germline ends came to 9 bases. The full variable domain, rest sourced from reference TRBV15 and TRBJ2-5, is DAMVIQNPRYQVTQFGKPVTLSCSQTLNHNVMYWYQQKSSQAPKLLFHYYDKDFNNEADTPDNFQSRRPNTSFCFLDIRSPGLGDTAMYLCATSRETASQETQYFGPGTRLLVL.